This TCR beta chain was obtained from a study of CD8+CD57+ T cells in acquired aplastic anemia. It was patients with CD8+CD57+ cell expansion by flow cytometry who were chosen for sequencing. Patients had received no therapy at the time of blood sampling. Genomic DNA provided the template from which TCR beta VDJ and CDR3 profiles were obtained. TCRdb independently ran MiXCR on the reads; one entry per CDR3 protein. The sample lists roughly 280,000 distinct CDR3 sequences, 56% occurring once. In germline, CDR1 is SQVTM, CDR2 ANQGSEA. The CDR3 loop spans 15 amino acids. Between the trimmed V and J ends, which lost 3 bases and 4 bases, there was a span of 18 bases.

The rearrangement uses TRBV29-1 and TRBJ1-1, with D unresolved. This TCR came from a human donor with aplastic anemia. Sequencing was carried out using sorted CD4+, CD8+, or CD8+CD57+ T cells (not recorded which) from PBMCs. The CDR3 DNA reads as TGCAGCGTTGATAGGTCAGGCCAGAGGAGCACTGAAGCTTTCTTT. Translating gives CSVDRSGQRSTEAFF. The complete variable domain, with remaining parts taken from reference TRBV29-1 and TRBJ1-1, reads SAVISQKPSRDICQRGTSLTIQCQVDSQVTMMFWYRQQPGQSLTLIATANQGSEATYESGFVIDKFPISRPNLTFSTLTVSNMSPEDSSIYLCSVDRSGQRSTEAFFGQGTRLTVV.